Here is one T cell receptor beta chain with its context. Its target antigen remains unknown. A junction end diverges from the germline sequence, so it may reflect a read error. This sample was included in a study of tumor and adjacent non-tumor tissue in lung cancer (dated by TCRdb to the late 2010s). About the investigation overall: By cancer type, the cohort comprised 11 to 12 adenocarcinoma patients, 2 squamous cell carcinoma patients and 1 small cell lung cancer patient. The 15 enrolled patients, of whom around ten were men and 5 were women, were aged about 31 to 76 years and were diagnosed with TNM stage I to III disease. A total of some 130,000,000 productive TCRbeta reads were generated by sequencing, corresponding to an average of about 4.2 million reads per sample. Bulk TCRbeta repertoires were compared between lung tumor tissue and matched distant non-tumor lung tissue obtained from under 18 lung cancer patients. For each patient, one tumor sample and one normal lung sample were taken, giving around 30 paired specimens that underwent TCRbeta CDR3 sequencing. Overall results and qualifications from the work: The cohort had only about 15 patients, and the authors noted that larger samples and more detailed clinical data are needed. A significantly larger cumulative share of the repertoire was made up by the top 100 clones in normal lung than in tumor tissue. TCR diversity was significantly higher in younger patients, and higher tumor TCR diversity was associated with shorter overall and disease-free survival. Tumor tissue showed significantly higher TCR diversity (inverse Simpson) than normal lung tissue, at around 450 vs 150 (P = 0.0075, Mann-Whitney U test). The methods do not name the sequencing platform or mention unique molecular identifiers. Peripheral blood was not sequenced, so blood TCRbeta repertoires were not examined in the lung cancer patients of the study.

Bulk unsorted tissue served as the source for RNA extraction, and RNA quality was assessed using a NanoDrop ND-1000 and an Agilent 2100. The donors were newly diagnosed lung cancer patients admitted for thoracic surgery in China from August to November 2014 who had not received prior chemotherapy. The study excluded patients who had received radiotherapy or chemotherapy before or who had another cancer at the same time. Surgical tissue pieces of about 1-2.2 cm3 were preserved in RNAlater solution and were kept at -80 degrees C until use. Receptor amplification or capture employed multiplex PCR. Sequencing instrument: Illumina HiSeq 2500. Following protocols modified from ARM-PCR, the researchers constructed TCRbeta libraries through three rounds of nested PCR with primers (Table S4). Before sequencing, PCR products of 200-500 bp were excised from the gel and purified with the QIAquick gel extraction kit. As for how the authors treated the data: Reads were cleaned using Trimmomatic, were merged into complete CDR3 sequences using FLASH, and were assigned to V(D)J germline segments using MiTCR. Clonal diversity was calculated as the inverse Simpson's index using VDJtools. Productive reads were defined as in-frame sequences without a premature stop codon. Using fastp trimming at Q25 and MiXCR clonotype assembly, TCRdb reanalyzed the public sequencing data and kept in-frame beta chains. Each entry merges the rows of one CDR3 protein and shows their most common DNA and genes. The V and J calls and clone size are TCRdb's, not the authors'. A total of over 110,000 distinct CDR3 sequences appear in this sample, around 60% of them only once. The top ten constitute approximately 18% of the sample.

The sample taken for sequencing was lung tumor tissue. This receptor was taken from a man in his 60s with small cell lung cancer.

The CDR3 amino acid sequence is: CARRGQGTVELFF. The DNA sequence is TGTGCCAGAAGAGGACAGGGGACCGTGGAGCTGTTTTTT. This chain is built from TRBV6-6 and TRBJ2-2, with 9 junctional bases fitting TRBD1. From the cysteine through the phenylalanine, the CDR3 covers 13 amino acids. Only the CDR3 DNA is retained, 39 bases long and in frame from the first base. CDR1 and CDR2 were assigned from the germline V gene (reference sequence) as MNHNY and SVGAGI.